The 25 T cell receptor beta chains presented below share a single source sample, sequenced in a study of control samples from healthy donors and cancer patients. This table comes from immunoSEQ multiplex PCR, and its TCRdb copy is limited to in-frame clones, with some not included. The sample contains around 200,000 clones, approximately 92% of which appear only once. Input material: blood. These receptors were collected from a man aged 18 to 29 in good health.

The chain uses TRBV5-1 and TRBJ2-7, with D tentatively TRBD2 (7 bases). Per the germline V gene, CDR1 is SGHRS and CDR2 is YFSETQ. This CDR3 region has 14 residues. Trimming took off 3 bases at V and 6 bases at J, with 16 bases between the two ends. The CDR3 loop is CASSSLVGGLEQYF. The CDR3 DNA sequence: TGCGCCAGCAGCTCACTCGTGGGGGGGCTCGAGCAGTACTTC. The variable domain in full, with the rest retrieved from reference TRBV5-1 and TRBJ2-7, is KAGVTQTPRYLIKTRGQQVTLSCSPISGHRSVSWYQQTPGQGLQFLFEYFSETQRNKGNFPGRFSGRQFSNSRSEMNVSTLELGDSALYLCASSSLVGGLEQYFGPGTRLTVT.

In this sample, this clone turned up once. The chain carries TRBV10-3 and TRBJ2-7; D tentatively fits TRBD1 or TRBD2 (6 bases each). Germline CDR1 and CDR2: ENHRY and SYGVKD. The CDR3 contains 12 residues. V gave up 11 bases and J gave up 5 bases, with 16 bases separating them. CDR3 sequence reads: CAARGAGNEQYF. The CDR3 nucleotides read TGTGCCGCTAGGGGGGCCGGGAACGAGCAGTACTTC.

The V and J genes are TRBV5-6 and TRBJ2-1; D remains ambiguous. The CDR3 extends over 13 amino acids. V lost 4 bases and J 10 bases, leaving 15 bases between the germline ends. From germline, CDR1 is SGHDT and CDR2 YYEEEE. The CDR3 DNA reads TGTGCCAGCAGCAGAGTGCAGTTAAGGGAGCAGTTCTTC. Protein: CASSRVQLREQFF.

As DNA, the CDR3 is TGCAGTGCTAGTGTCCACAGGGCCTACGAGCAGTACTTC. Its protein is CSASVHRAYEQYF. The V gene is TRBV20-1, the J gene TRBJ2-7, with a tentative D call TRBD1 (6 bases). The CDR3 runs to 13 residues. Germline V CDR1 and CDR2: DFQATT, SNEGSKA (reference sequence). V was shortened by 3 bases and J by 2 bases, with 11 bases between the two germline ends.

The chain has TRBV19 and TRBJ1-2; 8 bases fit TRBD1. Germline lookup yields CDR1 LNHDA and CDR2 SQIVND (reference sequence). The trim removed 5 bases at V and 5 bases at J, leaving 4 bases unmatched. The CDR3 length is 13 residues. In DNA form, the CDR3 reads TGTGCCAGTAGTTTGCGACAGGGGTATGGCTACACCTTC. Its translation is CASSLRQGYGYTF.

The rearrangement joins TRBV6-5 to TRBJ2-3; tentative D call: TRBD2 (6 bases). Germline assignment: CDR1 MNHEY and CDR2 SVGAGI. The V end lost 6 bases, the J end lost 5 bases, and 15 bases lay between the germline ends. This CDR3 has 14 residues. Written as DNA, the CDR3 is TGTGCCAGCAGACCTTATGGGGGGTTAGATACGCAGTATTTT. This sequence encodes CASRPYGGLDTQYF.

The CDR3 reads CARPLLPLVAGGAGDTQYF. In DNA, the CDR3 is TGCGCCCGCCCACTTCTCCCGCTCGTAGCGGGGGGGGCGGGAGATACGCAGTATTTT. The V gene is TRBV10-2, the J gene TRBJ2-3; 11 bases line up with TRBD2. In germline, CDR1 is WSHSY, CDR2 SAAADI. The CDR3 is made up of 19 amino acids. Trimming removed 11 bases from V and 5 bases from J; junction bases left unmatched: 24.

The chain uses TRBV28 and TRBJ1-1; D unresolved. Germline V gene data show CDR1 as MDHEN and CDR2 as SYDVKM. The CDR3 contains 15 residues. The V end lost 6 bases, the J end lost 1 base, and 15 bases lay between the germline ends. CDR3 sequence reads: CASSLSRLQNTEAFF. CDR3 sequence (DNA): TGTGCCAGCAGCCTGTCTCGGCTCCAGAACACTGAAGCTTTCTTT.

In DNA form, the CDR3 reads TGTGCCAGCAGCTCATACCAGGGGGCGAACTATGGCTACACCTTC. Translating gives CASSSYQGANYGYTF. V and J are TRBV7-2 and TRBJ1-2; 8 nucleotides match TRBD1. Losses at the gene ends were 4 bases for V and 2 bases for J; bases not matched to a gene: 6. CDR1 SGHTA and CDR2 FQGNSA come from the germline V gene. CDR3 length: 15 amino acids.

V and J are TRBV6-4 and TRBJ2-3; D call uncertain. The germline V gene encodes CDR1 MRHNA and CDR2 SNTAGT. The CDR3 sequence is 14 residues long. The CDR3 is CARGGRIHADTQYF. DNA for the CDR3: TGTGCTCGAGGCGGCCGGATTCACGCAGATACGCAGTATTTT.

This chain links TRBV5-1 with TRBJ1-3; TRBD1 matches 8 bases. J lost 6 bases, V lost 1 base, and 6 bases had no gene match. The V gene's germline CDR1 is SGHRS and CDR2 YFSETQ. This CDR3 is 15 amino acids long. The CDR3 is CASSLSGQGENTIYF. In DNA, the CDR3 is TGCGCCAGCAGCTTGAGTGGACAGGGCGAAAACACCATATATTTT.

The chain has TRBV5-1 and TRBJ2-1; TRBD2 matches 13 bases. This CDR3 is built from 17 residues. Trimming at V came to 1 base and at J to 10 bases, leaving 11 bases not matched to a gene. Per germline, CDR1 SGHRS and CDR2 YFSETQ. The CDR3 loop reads CASSLSILAGGPGEQFF. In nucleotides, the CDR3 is TGCGCCAGCAGCTTGTCGATACTAGCGGGGGGGCCGGGAGAGCAGTTCTTC. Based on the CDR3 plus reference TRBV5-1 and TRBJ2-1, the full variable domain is KAGVTQTPRYLIKTRGQQVTLSCSPISGHRSVSWYQQTPGQGLQFLFEYFSETQRNKGNFPGRFSGRQFSNSRSEMNVSTLELGDSALYLCASSLSILAGGPGEQFFGPGTRLTVL.

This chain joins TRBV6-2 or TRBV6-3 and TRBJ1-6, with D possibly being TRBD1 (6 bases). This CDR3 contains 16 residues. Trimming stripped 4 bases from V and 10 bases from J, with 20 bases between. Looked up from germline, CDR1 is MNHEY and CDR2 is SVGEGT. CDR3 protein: CASSSYGNRVGSPLHF. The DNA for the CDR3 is TGTGCCAGCAGTTCTTACGGTAACAGGGTTGGCTCACCCCTCCACTTT.

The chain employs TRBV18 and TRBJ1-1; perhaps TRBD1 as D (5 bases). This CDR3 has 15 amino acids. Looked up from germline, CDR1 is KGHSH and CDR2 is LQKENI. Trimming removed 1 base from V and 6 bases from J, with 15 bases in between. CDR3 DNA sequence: TGTGCCAGCTCACCACAGGGACGGGAACACGCTGAAGCTTTCTTT. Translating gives CASSPQGREHAEAFF.

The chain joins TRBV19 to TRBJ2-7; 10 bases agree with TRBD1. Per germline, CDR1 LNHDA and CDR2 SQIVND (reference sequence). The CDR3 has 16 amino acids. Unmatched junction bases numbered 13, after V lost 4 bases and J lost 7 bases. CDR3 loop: CASSRDGTGALGEQYF. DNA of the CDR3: TGTGCCAGTAGTAGAGACGGGACAGGGGCTCTTGGTGAGCAGTACTTC.

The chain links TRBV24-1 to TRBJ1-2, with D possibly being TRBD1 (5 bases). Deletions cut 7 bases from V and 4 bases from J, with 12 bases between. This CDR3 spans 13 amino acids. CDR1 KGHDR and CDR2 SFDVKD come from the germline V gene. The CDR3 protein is CATSPGNLYGYTF. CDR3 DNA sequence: TGTGCCACCAGCCCAGGGAATCTCTATGGCTACACCTTC.

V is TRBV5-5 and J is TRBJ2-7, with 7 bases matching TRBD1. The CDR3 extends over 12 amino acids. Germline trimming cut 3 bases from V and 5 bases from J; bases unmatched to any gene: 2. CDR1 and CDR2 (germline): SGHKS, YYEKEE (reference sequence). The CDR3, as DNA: TGTGCCAGCAGCTCGCAGGGGGACGAGCAGTACTTC. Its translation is CASSSQGDEQYF.

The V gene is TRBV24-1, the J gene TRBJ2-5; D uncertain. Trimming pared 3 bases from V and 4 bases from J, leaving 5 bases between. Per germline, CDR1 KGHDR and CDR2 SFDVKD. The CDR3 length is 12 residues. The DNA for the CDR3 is TGTGCCACCAGTGATCCCCTAGAGACCCAGTACTTC. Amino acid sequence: CATSDPLETQYF.

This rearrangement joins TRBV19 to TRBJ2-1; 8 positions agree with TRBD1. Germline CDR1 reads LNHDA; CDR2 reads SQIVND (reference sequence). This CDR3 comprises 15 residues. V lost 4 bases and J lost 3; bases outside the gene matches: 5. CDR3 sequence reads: CASSNRDRLYNEQFF. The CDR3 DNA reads TGTGCCAGTAGTAACCGGGACAGGCTCTACAATGAGCAGTTCTTC.

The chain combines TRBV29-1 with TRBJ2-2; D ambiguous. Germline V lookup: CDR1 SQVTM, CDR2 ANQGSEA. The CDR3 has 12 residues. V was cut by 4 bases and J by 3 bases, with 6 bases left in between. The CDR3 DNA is TGCAGCGTTGTCGTTGACACCGGGGAGCTGTTTTTT. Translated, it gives CSVVVDTGELFF.

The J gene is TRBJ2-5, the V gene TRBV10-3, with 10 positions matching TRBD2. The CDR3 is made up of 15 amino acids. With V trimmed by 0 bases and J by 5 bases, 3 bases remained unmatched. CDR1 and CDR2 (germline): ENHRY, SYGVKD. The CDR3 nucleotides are TGTGCCATCAGTGAGTCAGCGGGGGGGCTGGAGACCCAGTACTTC. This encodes CAISESAGGLETQYF.

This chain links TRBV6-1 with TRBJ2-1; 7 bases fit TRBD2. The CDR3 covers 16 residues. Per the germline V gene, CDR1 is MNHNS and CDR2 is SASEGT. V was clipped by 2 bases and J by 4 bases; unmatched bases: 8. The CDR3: CASSEKRGPDYNEQFF. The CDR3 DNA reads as TGTGCCAGCAGTGAAAAGCGGGGACCAGATTACAATGAGCAGTTCTTC.

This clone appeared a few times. CDR3 DNA: TGTGCCAGCAGTGAATCGTTAGAGTACTCCTACAATGAGCAGTTCTTC. Translating gives CASSESLEYSYNEQFF. The V and J genes are TRBV25-1 and TRBJ2-1; D remains unclear. With 1 base removed from V and 0 bases from J, the gap between germline ends came to 10 bases. CDR1 and CDR2 (germline): MGHDK, SYGVNS. The CDR3 is 16 amino acids. The complete variable domain, with remaining parts taken from reference TRBV25-1 and TRBJ2-1, reads EADIYQTPRYLVIGTGKKITLECSQTMGHDKMYWYQQDPGMELHLIHYSYGVNSTEKGDLSSESTVSRIRTEHFPLTLESARPSHTSQYLCASSESLEYSYNEQFFGPGTRLTVL.

CDR3 DNA: TGTGCCAGCAGGCTCCACCCCGGGAGGATCGGGGAGCTGTTTTTT. This sequence encodes CASRLHPGRIGELFF. V and J are TRBV7-8 and TRBJ2-2; 7 bases agree with TRBD2. There are 15 residues in the CDR3. V trimming: 6 bases; J trimming: 7 bases; junction bases outside the gene matches: 11. Per germline, CDR1 SGHVS and CDR2 FQNEAQ.

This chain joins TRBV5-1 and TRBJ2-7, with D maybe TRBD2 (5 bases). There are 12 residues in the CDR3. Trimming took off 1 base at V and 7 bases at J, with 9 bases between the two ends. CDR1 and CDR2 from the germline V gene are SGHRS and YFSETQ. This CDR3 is CASSLIGDEQYF. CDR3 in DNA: TGCGCCAGCAGCTTGATCGGGGATGAGCAGTACTTC.